Presented here are 4 T cell receptor beta chains from one specimen sequenced in a study of CD8+ T cells in alopecia areata. Extracted RNA was reverse transcribed into cDNA, the sequencing template. The method was immunoSEQ multiplex PCR; TCRdb's version includes in-frame clones alone and lacks a portion of them. This sample has about 200,000 clones; about three fifths occur once, and the top ten carry 1.3%. Treatment here: oral pan-JAK inhibitor, 5-10 mg twice daily. Sequencing was performed on CD4+ T cells sorted from blood, taken between weeks 49 and 50, from a patient treated with tofacitinib. The origin of the receptors is a human donor with alopecia areata.

The CDR3 DNA reads as TGCAGCGTTGCCGTCATGGTTCGGGACGAGCAGTACTTC. Protein product: CSVAVMVRDEQYF. V usage is TRBV29-1 and J usage is TRBJ2-7; no firm D call. The V and J ends lost 4 bases and 5 bases respectively, with 15 bases between them. The CDR3 runs to 13 residues. Looked up from germline, CDR1 is SQVTM and CDR2 is ANQGSEA.

The CDR3 bases are TGTGCCTGGAGTTTGAAGGGTAACTATGGCTACACCTTC. It yields the protein CAWSLKGNYGYTF. The V call is TRBV30, the J call TRBJ1-2, with no clear D. Per germline, CDR1 GTSNPN and CDR2 SVGIG (reference sequence). This CDR3 region has 13 residues. Trimming pared 2 bases from V and 1 base from J, leaving 8 bases between.

This clone was detected only a few times. The chain joins TRBV2 to TRBJ2-2; TRBD1 is a possible D gene (6 bases). V gave up 1 base and J gave up 4 bases, with 16 bases separating them. The germline V gene has CDR1 SNHLY and CDR2 FYNNEI. This CDR3 is 17 amino acids long. CDR3 loop: CASSEETKGTPTGELFF. DNA of the CDR3: TGTGCCAGCAGTGAAGAGACGAAAGGGACACCCACCGGGGAGCTGTTTTTT.

This rearrangement joins TRBV5-1 to TRBJ2-7; TRBD2 might be the D (5 bases). The CDR3 has 15 amino acids. Germline-derived CDR1 and CDR2 are SGHRS and YFSETQ. Trimming pared 4 bases from V and 4 bases from J, leaving 18 bases between. In DNA, the CDR3 is TGCGCCAGCAGCGTTGAAAACCGCGGGCCTTACGAGCAGTACTTC. Translated, it gives CASSVENRGPYEQYF.